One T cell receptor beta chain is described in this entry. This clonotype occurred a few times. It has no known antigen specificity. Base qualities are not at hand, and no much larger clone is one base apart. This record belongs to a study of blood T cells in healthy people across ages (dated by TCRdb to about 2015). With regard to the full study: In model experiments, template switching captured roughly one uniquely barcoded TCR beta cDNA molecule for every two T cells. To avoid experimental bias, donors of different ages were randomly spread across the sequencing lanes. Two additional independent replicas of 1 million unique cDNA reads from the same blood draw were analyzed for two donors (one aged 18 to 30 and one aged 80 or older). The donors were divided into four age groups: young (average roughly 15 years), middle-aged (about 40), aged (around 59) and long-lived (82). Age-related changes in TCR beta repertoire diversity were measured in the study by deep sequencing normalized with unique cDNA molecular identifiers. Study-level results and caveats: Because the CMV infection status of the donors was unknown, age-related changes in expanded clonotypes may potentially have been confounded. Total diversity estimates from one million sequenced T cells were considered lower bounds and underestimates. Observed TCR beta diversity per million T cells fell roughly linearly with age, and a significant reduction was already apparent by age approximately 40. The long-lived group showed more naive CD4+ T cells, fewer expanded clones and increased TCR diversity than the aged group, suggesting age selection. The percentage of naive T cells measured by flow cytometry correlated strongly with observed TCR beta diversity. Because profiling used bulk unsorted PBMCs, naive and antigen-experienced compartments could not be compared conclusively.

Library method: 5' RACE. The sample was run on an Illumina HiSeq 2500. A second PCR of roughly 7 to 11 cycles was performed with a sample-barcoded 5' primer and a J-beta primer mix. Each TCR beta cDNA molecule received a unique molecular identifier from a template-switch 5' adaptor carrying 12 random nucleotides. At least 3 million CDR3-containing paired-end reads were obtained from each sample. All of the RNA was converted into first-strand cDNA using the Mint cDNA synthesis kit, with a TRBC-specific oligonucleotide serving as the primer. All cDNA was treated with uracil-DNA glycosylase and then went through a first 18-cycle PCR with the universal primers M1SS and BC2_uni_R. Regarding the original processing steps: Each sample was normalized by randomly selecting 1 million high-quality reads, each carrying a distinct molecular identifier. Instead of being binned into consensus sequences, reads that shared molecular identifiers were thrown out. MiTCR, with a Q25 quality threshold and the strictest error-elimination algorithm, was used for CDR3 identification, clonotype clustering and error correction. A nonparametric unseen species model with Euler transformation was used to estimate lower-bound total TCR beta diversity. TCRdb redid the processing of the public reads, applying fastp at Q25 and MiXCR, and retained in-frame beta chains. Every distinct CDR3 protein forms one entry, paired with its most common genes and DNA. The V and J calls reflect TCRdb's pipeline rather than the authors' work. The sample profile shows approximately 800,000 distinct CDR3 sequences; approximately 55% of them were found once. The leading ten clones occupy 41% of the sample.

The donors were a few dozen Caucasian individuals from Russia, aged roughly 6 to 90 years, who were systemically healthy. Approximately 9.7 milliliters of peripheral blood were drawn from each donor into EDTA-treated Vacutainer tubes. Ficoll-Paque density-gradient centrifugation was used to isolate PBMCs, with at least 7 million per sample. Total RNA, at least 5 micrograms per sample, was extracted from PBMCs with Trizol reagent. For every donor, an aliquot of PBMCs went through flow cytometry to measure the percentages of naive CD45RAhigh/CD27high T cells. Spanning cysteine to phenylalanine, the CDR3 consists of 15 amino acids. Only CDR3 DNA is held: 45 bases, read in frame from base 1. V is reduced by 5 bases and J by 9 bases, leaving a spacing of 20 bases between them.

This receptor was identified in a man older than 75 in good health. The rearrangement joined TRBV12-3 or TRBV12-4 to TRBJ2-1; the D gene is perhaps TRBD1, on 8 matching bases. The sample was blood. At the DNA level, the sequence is TGTGCCAGCAGTCAGAACAGGGGGGGTTCGGGTGAGCAGTTCTTC. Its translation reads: CASSQNRGGSGEQFF.